A single TCR beta chain is shown here with its context. Its antigen is not identified. A universal primer site came from template switching; cDNA carried unique molecular identifiers. One entry per CDR3 protein, called by TCRdb with MiXCR from the 5' RACE reads. The sample has roughly 490,000 distinct CDR3 sequences; roughly an eighth are singletons. The sample comes from a study of identical twins. Donors uniformly comprised healthy Caucasians. Study-wide results and limits: The presence of invariant MAIT and iNKT cells could partly confound analyses of zero-insertion sequences.

The sample was also linked to a second study, of yellow fever vaccine responses in identical twins.

What was sequenced was CD4+ T cells sorted from blood. The TCR sequence derives from a woman aged 18-29 years in good health.

CDR3 coding DNA: TGTGCCATCAGTGATGGGCAGGGCACAGATACGCAGTATTTT. The encoded protein is CAISDGQGTDTQYF. The genes are TRBV10-3 and TRBJ2-3; D is ambiguous. V was pared by 3 bases and J by 1 base, with 8 bases between. This CDR3 contains 14 residues. CDR1 and CDR2 from the germline V gene are ENHRY and SYGVKD.